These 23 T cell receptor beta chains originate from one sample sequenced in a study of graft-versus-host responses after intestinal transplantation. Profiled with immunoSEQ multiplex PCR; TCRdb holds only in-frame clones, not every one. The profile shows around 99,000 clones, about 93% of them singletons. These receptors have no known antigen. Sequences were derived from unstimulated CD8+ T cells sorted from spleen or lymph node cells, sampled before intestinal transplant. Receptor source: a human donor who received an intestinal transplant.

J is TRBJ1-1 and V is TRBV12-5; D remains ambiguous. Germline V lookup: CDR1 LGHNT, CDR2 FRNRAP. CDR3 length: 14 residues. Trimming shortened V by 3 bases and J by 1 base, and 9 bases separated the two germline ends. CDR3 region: CASGFSSGNTEAFF. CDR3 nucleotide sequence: TGTGCTAGTGGTTTTAGTTCTGGGAACACTGAAGCTTTCTTT.

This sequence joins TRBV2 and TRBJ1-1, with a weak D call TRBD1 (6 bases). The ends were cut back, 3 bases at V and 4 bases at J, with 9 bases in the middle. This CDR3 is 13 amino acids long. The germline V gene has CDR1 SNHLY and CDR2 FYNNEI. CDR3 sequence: CASSEGAGTEAFF. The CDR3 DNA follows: TGTGCCAGCAGTGAGGGGGCCGGCACTGAAGCTTTCTTT.

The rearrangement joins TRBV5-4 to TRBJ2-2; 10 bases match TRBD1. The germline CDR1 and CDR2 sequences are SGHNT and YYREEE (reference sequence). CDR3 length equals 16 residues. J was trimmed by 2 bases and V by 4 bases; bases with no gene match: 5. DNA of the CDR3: TGTGCCAGCAGCCCGGACAGGGGGGGCAACACCGGGGAGCTGTTTTTT. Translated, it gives CASSPDRGGNTGELFF.

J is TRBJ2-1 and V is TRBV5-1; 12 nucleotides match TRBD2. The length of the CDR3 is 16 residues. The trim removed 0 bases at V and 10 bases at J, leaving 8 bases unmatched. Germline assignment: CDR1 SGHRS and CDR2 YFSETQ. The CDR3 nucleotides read TGCGCCAGCAGCTTGGTAGGGCTAGCGGGGGGGCAGGAGCAGTTCTTC. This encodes CASSLVGLAGGQEQFF.

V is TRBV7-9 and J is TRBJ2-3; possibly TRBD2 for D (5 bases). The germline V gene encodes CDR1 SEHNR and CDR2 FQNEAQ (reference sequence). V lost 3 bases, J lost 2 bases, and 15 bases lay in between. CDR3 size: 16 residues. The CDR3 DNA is TGTGCCAGCAGCTTTGGGCCGGAGCGGTCCACAGATACGCAGTATTTT. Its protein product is CASSFGPERSTDTQYF.

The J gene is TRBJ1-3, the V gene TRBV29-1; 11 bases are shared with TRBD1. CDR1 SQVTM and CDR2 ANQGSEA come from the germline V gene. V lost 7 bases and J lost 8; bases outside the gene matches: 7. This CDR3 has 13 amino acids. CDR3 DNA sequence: TGCAGCGCCCTCGGGGGACAGGGGGACACCATATATTTT. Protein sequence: CSALGGQGDTIYF. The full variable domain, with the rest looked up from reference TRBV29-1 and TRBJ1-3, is SAVISQKPSRDICQRGTSLTIQCQVDSQVTMMFWYRQQPGQSLTLIATANQGSEATYESGFVIDKFPISRPNLTFSTLTVSNMSPEDSSIYLCSALGGQGDTIYFGEGSWLTVV.

CDR3 sequence: CASSFWTGTRTDTQYF. The CDR3 DNA reads TGTGCCAGCAGTTTTTGGACAGGGACTCGCACAGATACGCAGTATTTT. The chain carries TRBV11-2 and TRBJ2-3; 8 nucleotides align to TRBD1. CDR3 length: 16 residues. Germline-derived CDR1 and CDR2 are SGHAT and FQNNGV. Trimming cost V 6 bases and J 1 base; bases outside gene matches: 9.

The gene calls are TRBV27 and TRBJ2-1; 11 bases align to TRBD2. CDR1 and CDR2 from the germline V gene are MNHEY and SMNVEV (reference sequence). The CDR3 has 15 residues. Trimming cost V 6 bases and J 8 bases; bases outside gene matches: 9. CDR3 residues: CASRDLAGGPHEQFF. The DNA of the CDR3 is TGTGCCAGCAGGGATTTAGCGGGGGGGCCTCATGAGCAGTTCTTC.

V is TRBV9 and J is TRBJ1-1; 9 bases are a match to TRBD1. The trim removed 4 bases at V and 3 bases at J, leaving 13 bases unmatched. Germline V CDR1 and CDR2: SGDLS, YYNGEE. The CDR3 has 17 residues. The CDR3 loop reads CASSPQTGTGSDTEAFF. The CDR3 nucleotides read TGTGCCAGCAGCCCCCAGACCGGGACAGGGTCGGACACTGAAGCTTTCTTT.

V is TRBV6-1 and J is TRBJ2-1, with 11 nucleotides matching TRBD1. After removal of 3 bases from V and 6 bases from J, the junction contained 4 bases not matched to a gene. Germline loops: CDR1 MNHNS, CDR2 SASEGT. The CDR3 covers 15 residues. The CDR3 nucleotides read TGTGCCAGCAGTGAGACCGGGACAGGGGGCAATGAGCAGTTCTTC. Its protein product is CASSETGTGGNEQFF.

The CDR3 protein is CASGLVLRFPYEQYF. The CDR3, as DNA: TGTGCTAGTGGTTTGGTACTACGCTTCCCCTACGAGCAGTACTTC. The chain uses TRBV12-5 and TRBJ2-7, with no clear D. The CDR3 loop spans 15 amino acids. Per germline, CDR1 LGHNT and CDR2 FRNRAP. Trimming cost V 0 bases and J 2 bases, with 11 bases left between them.

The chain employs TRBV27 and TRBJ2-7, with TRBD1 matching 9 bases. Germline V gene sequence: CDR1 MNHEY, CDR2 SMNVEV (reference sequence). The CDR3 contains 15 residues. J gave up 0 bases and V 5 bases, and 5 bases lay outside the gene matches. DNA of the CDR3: TGTGCCAGCAGTCAGGACAGGGGTAGCTCCTACGAGCAGTACTTC. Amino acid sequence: CASSQDRGSSYEQYF.

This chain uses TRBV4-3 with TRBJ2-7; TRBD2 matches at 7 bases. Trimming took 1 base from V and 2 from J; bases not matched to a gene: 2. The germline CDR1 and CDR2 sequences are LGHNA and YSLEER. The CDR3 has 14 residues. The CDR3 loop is CASSQVGGAYEQYF. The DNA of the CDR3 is TGCGCCAGCAGCCAAGTTGGGGGGGCCTACGAGCAGTACTTC.

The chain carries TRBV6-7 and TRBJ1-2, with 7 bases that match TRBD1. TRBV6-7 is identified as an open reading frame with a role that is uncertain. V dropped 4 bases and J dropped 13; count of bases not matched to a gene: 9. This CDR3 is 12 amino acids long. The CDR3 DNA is TGTGCCAGCAGTTCCGAGACAGGGTCCGCCACCTTC. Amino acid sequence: CASSSETGSATF.

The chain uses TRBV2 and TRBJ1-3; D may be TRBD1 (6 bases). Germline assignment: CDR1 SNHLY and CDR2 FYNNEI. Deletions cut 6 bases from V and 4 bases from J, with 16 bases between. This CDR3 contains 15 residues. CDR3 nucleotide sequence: TGTGCCAGCAGACCTCAGGGGTGGATGGGAAACACCATATATTTT. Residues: CASRPQGWMGNTIYF.

The CDR3 sequence is CASSLWTSGVGELFF. In DNA, the CDR3 is TGTGCCAGCAGCCTATGGACTAGCGGGGTCGGGGAGCTGTTTTTT. The J gene is TRBJ2-2, the V gene TRBV7-8; TRBD2 agrees at 12 bases. Trimming removed 5 bases from V and 7 bases from J; junction bases left unmatched: 5. The germline CDR1 and CDR2 sequences are SGHVS and FQNEAQ. This CDR3 is built from 15 residues.

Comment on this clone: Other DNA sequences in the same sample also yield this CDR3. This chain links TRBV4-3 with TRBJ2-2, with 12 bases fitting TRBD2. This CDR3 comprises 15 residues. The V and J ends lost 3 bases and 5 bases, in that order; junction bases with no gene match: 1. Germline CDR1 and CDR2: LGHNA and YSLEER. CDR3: CASSHGLAGTGELFF. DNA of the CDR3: TGCGCCAGCAGCCACGGACTAGCGGGGACCGGGGAGCTGTTTTTT.

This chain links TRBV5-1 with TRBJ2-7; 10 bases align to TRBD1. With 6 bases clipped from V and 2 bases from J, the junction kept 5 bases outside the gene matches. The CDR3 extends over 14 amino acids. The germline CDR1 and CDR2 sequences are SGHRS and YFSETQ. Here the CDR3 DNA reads TGCGCCAGCACACCCGACAGGGGGCCCTACGAGCAGTACTTC. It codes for CASTPDRGPYEQYF.

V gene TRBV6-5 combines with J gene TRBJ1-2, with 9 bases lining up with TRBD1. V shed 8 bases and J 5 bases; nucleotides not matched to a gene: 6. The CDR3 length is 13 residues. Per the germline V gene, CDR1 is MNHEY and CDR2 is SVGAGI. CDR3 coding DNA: TGTGCCAGCCTACCGGGACAGGGTTATGGCTACACCTTC. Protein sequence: CASLPGQGYGYTF.

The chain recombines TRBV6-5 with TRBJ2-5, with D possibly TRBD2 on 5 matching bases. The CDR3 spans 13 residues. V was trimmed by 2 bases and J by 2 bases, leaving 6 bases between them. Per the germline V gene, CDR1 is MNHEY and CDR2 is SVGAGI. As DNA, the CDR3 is TGTGCCAGCAGTTACCGGGGACAAGAGACCCAGTACTTC. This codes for CASSYRGQETQYF.

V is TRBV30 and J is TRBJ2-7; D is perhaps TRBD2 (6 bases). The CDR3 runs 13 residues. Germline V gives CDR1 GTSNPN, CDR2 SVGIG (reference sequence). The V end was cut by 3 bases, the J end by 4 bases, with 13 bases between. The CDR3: CAWRMRAGYEQYF. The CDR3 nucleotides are TGTGCCTGGAGAATGAGAGCGGGTTACGAGCAGTACTTC.

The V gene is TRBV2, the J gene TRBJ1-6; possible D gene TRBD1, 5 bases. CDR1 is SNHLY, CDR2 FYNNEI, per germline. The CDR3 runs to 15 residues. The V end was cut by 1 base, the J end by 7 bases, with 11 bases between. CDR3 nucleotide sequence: TGTGCCAGCAGTGAAGAAGTGGGGGGGAATTCACCCCTCCACTTT. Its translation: CASSEEVGGNSPLHF.

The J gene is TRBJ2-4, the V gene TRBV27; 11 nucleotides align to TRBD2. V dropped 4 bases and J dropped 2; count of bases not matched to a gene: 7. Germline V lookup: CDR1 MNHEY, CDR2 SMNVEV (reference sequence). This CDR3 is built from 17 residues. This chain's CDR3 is CASSSRLAGRPKNIQYF. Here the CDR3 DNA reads TGTGCCAGCAGTTCCAGACTAGCGGGGCGGCCCAAAAACATTCAGTACTTC.